The clone carrying this T cell receptor beta chain came up once. Antigen specificity is unknown. Researchers ran the PCR with 60 Vbeta and 13 Jbeta primers. Only in-frame clones appear in the TCRdb table, and some are missing; sequencing was by immunoSEQ multiplex PCR. The table records approximately 150,000 clones, roughly 80% of them present only once. This sample was taken from a study of cytomegalovirus exposure and HLA in healthy donors. General study points: Presence/absence analysis assumed near-uniform sequencing depth across donors.

The CDR3 length is 15 residues. V was pared by 6 bases and J by 4 bases, with 6 bases of the junction left unmatched. Germline V gene sequence: CDR1 SGHRS, CDR2 YFSETQ. The V and J genes are TRBV5-1 and TRBJ2-5; 13 nucleotides agree with TRBD2. This receptor was identified in a male donor in good health and CMV-seronegative. Material: PBMCs. CDR3 DNA: TGCGCCAGCACGAGACTAGCGGGGGGAGGAGAGACCCAGTACTTC. This codes for CASTRLAGGGETQYF. The full variable domain, its missing parts supplied by reference TRBV5-1 and TRBJ2-5, is KAGVTQTPRYLIKTRGQQVTLSCSPISGHRSVSWYQQTPGQGLQFLFEYFSETQRNKGNFPGRFSGRQFSNSRSEMNVSTLELGDSALYLCASTRLAGGGETQYFGPGTRLLVL.